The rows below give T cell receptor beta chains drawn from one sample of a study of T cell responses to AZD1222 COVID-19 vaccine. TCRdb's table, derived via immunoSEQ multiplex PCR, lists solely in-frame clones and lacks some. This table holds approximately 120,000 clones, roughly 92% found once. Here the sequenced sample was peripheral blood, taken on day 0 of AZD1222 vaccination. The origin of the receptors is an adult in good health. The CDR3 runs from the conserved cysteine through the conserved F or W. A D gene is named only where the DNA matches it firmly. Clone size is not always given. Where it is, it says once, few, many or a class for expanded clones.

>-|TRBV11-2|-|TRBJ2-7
TGTGCCAGCAGCTTCGCGGCTCCCTACGAGCAGTACTTC
CASSFAAPYEQYF
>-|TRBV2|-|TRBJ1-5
TGTGCCAGCAAAAAAATGGGAGGCAATCAGCCCCAGCATTTT
CASKKMGGNQPQHF
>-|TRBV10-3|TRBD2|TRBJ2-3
TGTGCCAGCACGCCTAGCGGGGGTGGAGGGTCCACAGATACGCAGTATTTT
CASTPSGGGGSTDTQYF
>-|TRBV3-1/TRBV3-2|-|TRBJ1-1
TGTGCCAGCAGCCAAGGCTCCCTTAACACTGAAGCTTTCTTT
CASSQGSLNTEAFF
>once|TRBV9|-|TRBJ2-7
TGTGCCAGCAGCGCCCAATTGGGGGGGGCTTACGAGCAGTACTTC
CASSAQLGGAYEQYF
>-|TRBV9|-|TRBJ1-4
TGTGCCAGCAGCCCAGAGGGCAGGGGAGGGGGTGAAAAACTGTTTTTT
CASSPEGRGGGEKLFF
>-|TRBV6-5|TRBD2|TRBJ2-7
TGTGCCAGCAGTTACTCTTGGGAGCGGGGCCACGAGCAGTACTTC
CASSYSWERGHEQYF
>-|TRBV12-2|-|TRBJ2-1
TGTGCAAGTCGCTTAGAGTCCACGGGTACGGGCTCCTACAATGAGCAGTTCTTC
CASRLESTGTGSYNEQFF
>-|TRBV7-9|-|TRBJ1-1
TGTGCCAGCAGCCCACAGTACACTGAAGCTTTCTTT
CASSPQYTEAFF
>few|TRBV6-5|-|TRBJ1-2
TGTGCCAGCAGTTACGCGGGGGGATATGGCTACACCTTC
CASSYAGGYGYTF
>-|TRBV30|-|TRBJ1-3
TGTGCCTGGAGTGTCGTACAGGGTTGGAGTGGAAACACCATATATTTT
CAWSVVQGWSGNTIYF
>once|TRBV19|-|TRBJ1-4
TGTGCCAGTAGTGTTACACAGGGATGGGAAAAACTGTTTTTT
CASSVTQGWEKLFF
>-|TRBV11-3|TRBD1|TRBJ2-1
TGTGCCAGCAGCTTAGCCACAGGGGTCGATGAGCAGTTCTTC
CASSLATGVDEQFF
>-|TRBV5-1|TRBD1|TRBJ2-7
TGCGCCAGCAGCTTGGCCGGGACAGGGGGCTCCTACGAGCAGTACTTC
CASSLAGTGGSYEQYF
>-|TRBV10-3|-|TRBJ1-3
TGTGGCATCGGACGGTTTGGCTCTGGAAACACCATATATTTT
CGIGRFGSGNTIYF
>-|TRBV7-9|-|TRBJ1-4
TGTGCCAGCAGCTTGGGGACACTGGCCGGGGGAGAAAAACTGTTTTTT
CASSLGTLAGGEKLFF
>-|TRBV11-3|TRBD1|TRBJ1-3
TGTGCCAGCAGCTTCCGGGACAGGGGGACGGCAGGAAACACCATATATTTT
CASSFRDRGTAGNTIYF
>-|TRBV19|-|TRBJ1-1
TGTGCCAGTAGCCCAAGGACAGTCAACACTGAAGCTTTCTTT
CASSPRTVNTEAFF
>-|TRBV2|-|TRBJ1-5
TGTGCCAGCAGTGACCTAGGACAGAGCAATCAGCCCCAGCATTTT
CASSDLGQSNQPQHF
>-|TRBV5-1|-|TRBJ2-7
TGCGCCAGCAGCTTTGGGGGCCGGACGGGAGAGCAGTACTTC
CASSFGGRTGEQYF
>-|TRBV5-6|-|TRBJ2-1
TGTGCCAGCAGCTTGATACACTACAATGAGCAGTTCTTC
CASSLIHYNEQFF
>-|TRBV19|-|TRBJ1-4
TGTGCCAGTTCGCTGGGCTTGGCTAATGAAAAACTGTTTTTT
CASSLGLANEKLFF
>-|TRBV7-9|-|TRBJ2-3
TGTGCCAGCAGCTACTCCATCCCGAGAATGGATACGCAGTATTTT
CASSYSIPRMDTQYF
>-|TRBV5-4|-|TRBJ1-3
TGTGCCAGCAGCTTTTATCGTGTGGACAGTATCTCATCTGGAAACACCATATATTTT
CASSFYRVDSISSGNTIYF
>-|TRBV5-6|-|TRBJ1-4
TGTGCCAGCAGACGCAGGGGTAATGAAAAACTGTTTTTT
CASRRRGNEKLFF
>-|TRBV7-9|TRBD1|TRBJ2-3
TGTGCCAGCCGTTTTAAACCGGACAGGGGGCGAGGAGATACGCAGTATTTT
CASRFKPDRGRGDTQYF
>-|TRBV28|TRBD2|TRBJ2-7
TGTGCCAGCAGTTCCGGGGGGTCCGACGGATACGAGCAGTACTTC
CASSSGGSDGYEQYF
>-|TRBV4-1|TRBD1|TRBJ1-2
TGCGCCAGCAGCCAGGAGGGACAGGGCGGAAGTGGCTACACCTTC
CASSQEGQGGSGYTF
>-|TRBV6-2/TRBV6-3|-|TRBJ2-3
TGTGCCAGCAGTACGTGGGGGAACGCAGATACGCAGTATTTT
CASSTWGNADTQYF
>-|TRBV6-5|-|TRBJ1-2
TGTGCCAGCAGACCCCTACAGGGAGCTAACTATGGCTACACCTTC
CASRPLQGANYGYTF
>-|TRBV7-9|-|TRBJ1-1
TGTGCCATTGATACCCCGGGCACCCAGAACACTGAAGCTTTCTTT
CAIDTPGTQNTEAFF
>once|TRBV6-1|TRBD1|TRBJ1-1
TGTGCCAGCAGTGAAGAAACAGGGGGCGTTAGCACTGAAGCTTTCTTT
CASSEETGGVSTEAFF
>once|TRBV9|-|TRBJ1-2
TGTGCCAGCAGCATGACCCAAGGAGTGGGCTATGGCTACACCTTC
CASSMTQGVGYGYTF
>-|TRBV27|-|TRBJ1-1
TGTGCCAGCAGTTTCGGACAGAACACTGAAGCTTTCTTT
CASSFGQNTEAFF
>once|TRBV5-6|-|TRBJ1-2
TGTGCCAGCAGCGCCGGGACCGGCTACACCTTC
CASSAGTGYTF
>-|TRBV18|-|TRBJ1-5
TGTGCCAGCTCTCAACAGGGAAGCAATCAGCCCCAGCATTTT
CASSQQGSNQPQHF
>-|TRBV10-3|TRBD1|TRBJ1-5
TGTGCCATCAGTGAGGGGGACAGTTTCGCGCCCCAGCATTTT
CAISEGDSFAPQHF
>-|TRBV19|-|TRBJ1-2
TGTGCCAGTAGTAGAGCTAACTATGGCTACACCTTC
CASSRANYGYTF
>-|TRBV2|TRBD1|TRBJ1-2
TGTGCCAGCAGTGAGACAGGGGATGGCTACACCTTC
CASSETGDGYTF
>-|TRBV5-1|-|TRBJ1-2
TGCGCCAGCAGCTGGCAAGGGGATGGCTACACCTTC
CASSWQGDGYTF
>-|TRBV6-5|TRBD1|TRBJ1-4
TGTGCCAGCAGTTATCGCGGGACAGGGATGGAAAAACTGTTTTTT
CASSYRGTGMEKLFF
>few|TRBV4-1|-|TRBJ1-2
TGCGCCAGCAGCCAAGAGACACTCTACTATGGCTACACCTTC
CASSQETLYYGYTF
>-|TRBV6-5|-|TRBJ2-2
TGTGCCAGCTTCCCCGGGGGCGGGACCGGGGAGCTGTTTTTT
CASFPGGGTGELFF
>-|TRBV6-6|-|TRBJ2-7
TGTGCCAGCAGTTATTCAGAGGACAGCTACGAGCAGTACTTC
CASSYSEDSYEQYF
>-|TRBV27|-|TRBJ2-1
TGTGCCAGCAGTCTCTCGACAGGTTACAATGAGCAGTTCTTC
CASSLSTGYNEQFF
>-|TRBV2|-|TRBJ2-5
TGTGCCAGCGGTAACAGTCACAGGGTCCAAGAGACCCAGTACTTC
CASGNSHRVQETQYF
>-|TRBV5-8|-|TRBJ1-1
TGTGCCAGCAGCTTGAATTGGGGAAACATGAACACTGAAGCTTTCTTT
CASSLNWGNMNTEAFF
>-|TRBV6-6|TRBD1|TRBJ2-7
TGTGCCAGCAGTGACTGGGACAGAGGGGAGCAGTACTTC
CASSDWDRGEQYF